The rows below give T cell receptor beta chains drawn from one sample of a study of shared clonotypes between healthy human individuals. Libraries were prepared by immunoSEQ multiplex PCR; TCRdb keeps only in-frame clonotypes and omits some of them. The repertoire holds about half a million clones, with approximately 84% as singletons. The source material was PBMCs. These receptors all stem from a woman aged 40-49 years in good health. Some clones in this sample may be carry-over from other donors' samples. Each CDR3 is given with its conserved first and last residue. A D gene is named only where the DNA matches it firmly. Size tells how often a clone was seen (once, few, many) or the class of an expanded clone, and some rows leave it out.

size,J,V,D,CDR3,DNA
.,TRBJ2-1,TRBV29-1,TRBD2,CSVHGGRAYNEQFF,TGCAGCGTTCACGGCGGGAGGGCTTACAATGAGCAGTTCTTC
.,TRBJ1-2,TRBV7-2,TRBD1,CASSATGGRVYGYTF,TGTGCCAGCAGCGCGACAGGGGGGAGGGTGTATGGCTACACCTTC
.,TRBJ1-2,TRBV9,TRBD1,CASSAGTGDYYGYTF,TGTGCCAGCAGCGCCGGGACAGGGGATTACTATGGCTACACCTTC
.,TRBJ2-1,TRBV5-4,TRBD2,CASSLVAGGVNNEQFF,TGTGCCAGCAGCTTAGTAGCGGGAGGTGTTAACAATGAGCAGTTCTTC
many,TRBJ1-2,TRBV28,TRBD1,CASSSRDRGLGGYTF,TGTGCCAGCAGTTCCCGGGACAGGGGGTTGGGTGGCTACACCTTC
.,TRBJ1-1,TRBV7-9,.,CASSLVGTTEAFF,TGTGCCAGCAGCTTAGTAGGTACAACTGAAGCTTTCTTT
.,TRBJ2-5,TRBV30,.,CAWRGRSQETQYF,TGTGCCTGGAGGGGACGATCCCAAGAGACCCAGTACTTC
.,TRBJ1-1,TRBV5-4,TRBD1,CASSLFWTGGRTEAFF,TGTGCCAGCAGCTTGTTTTGGACAGGGGGTAGGACTGAAGCTTTCTTT
once,TRBJ1-2,TRBV5-1,.,CASSPMGGSTGYTF,TGCGCCAGCAGCCCCATGGGAGGGTCGACTGGCTACACCTTC
few,TRBJ2-6,TRBV28,.,CASSFGQFRSGANVLTF,TGTGCCAGCAGTTTTGGGCAGTTTCGCTCTGGGGCCAACGTCCTGACTTTC
few,TRBJ2-7,TRBV7-2,TRBD2,CASSLMASGRTSPYEQYF,TGTGCCAGCAGCTTAATGGCTAGCGGGAGGACTAGTCCATACGAGCAGTACTTC
.,TRBJ1-2,TRBV5-1,.,CASSLGAGAAYGYTF,TGCGCCAGCAGCTTGGGTGCCGGGGCAGCGTATGGCTACACCTTC
.,TRBJ1-2,TRBV5-8,TRBD1,CASSHRDRGLLSGYTF,TGTGCCAGCAGCCACCGGGACAGGGGGCTTTTGAGTGGCTACACCTTC
.,TRBJ2-5,TRBV29-1,TRBD2,CSATDFAGEETQYF,TGCAGCGCCACGGACTTTGCGGGGGAAGAGACCCAGTACTTC
.,TRBJ1-2,TRBV6-6,.,CASSPRTESYGYTF,TGTGCCAGCAGTCCAAGGACGGAGTCCTATGGCTACACCTTC
.,TRBJ1-4,TRBV7-8,.,CASSLRQINEKLFF,TGTGCCAGCAGCTTACGACAGATTAATGAAAAACTGTTTTTT
.,TRBJ2-7,TRBV6-5,TRBD2,CASSYSSGTSSYEQYF,TGTGCCAGCAGTTACTCCTCCGGGACTAGCAGTTACGAGCAGTACTTC
.,TRBJ2-7,TRBV6-1,.,CATFLLGGSYEQYF,TGTGCCACCTTCCTGTTGGGGGGCTCCTACGAGCAGTACTTC
.,TRBJ1-2,TRBV7-9,TRBD1,CASSHPEQGNYGYTF,TGTGCCAGCAGCCACCCCGAACAGGGGAACTATGGCTACACCTTC
once,TRBJ2-5,TRBV5-1,TRBD1,CASSLGATGGAGETQYF,TGCGCCAGCAGCTTGGGCGCGACAGGGGGCGCGGGGGAGACCCAGTACTTC
.,TRBJ2-7,TRBV27,.,CASSFLGYEQYF,TGTGCCAGCAGTTTTCTAGGCTACGAGCAGTACTTC
.,TRBJ2-1,TRBV7-2,.,CASSIGRNEQFF,TGTGCCAGCAGCATAGGGCGGAATGAGCAGTTCTTC
few,TRBJ2-2,TRBV5-4,.,CASSQEEGGTGELFF,TGTGCCAGCAGCCAAGAAGAAGGGGGCACCGGGGAGCTGTTTTTT
once,TRBJ2-1,TRBV9,.,CASSPTTQSYNEQFF,TGTGCCAGCAGCCCCACGACCCAGAGCTACAATGAGCAGTTCTTC
.,TRBJ2-1,TRBV5-1,.,CASSLAFGDNEQFF,TGCGCCAGCAGCTTGGCCTTTGGGGACAATGAGCAGTTCTTC
many,TRBJ2-7,TRBV2,.,CASSVASEPYEQYF,TGTGCCAGCAGTGTGGCTAGCGAACCCTACGAGCAGTACTTC
.,TRBJ2-2,TRBV4-1,.,CASSQESPGGRTGELFF,TGCGCCAGCAGCCAAGAGAGCCCGGGGGGCAGAACCGGGGAGCTGTTTTTT
.,TRBJ1-2,TRBV6-1,TRBD1,CASSTDRGNYGYTF,TGTGCCAGCAGCACGGACAGGGGGAACTATGGCTACACCTTC
.,TRBJ2-1,TRBV6-6,TRBD2,CASSYSSGRYNEQFF,TGTGCCAGCAGTTACTCTAGCGGGAGGTACAATGAGCAGTTCTTC
many,TRBJ2-4,TRBV19,TRBD2,CASSMTSGRAKNIQYF,TGTGCCAGTAGCATGACTAGCGGGAGAGCCAAAAACATTCAGTACTTC
.,TRBJ2-2,TRBV5-1,TRBD2,CASSSPGLAGGTGELFF,TGCGCCAGCAGCTCCCCGGGACTAGCGGGAGGGACCGGGGAGCTGTTTTTT
.,TRBJ2-7,TRBV5-6,.,CASLLWGAGEQYF,TGTGCCAGCTTATTGTGGGGGGCTGGCGAGCAGTACTTC
.,TRBJ1-2,TRBV5-1,.,CASSLAVMGGYTF,TGCGCCAGCAGCTTGGCTGTGATGGGTGGCTACACCTTC
.,TRBJ1-5,TRBV9,TRBD1,CASSVGGTGHQPQHF,TGTGCCAGCAGCGTAGGGGGGACAGGCCATCAGCCCCAGCATTTT
.,TRBJ2-5,TRBV2,TRBD1,CASSEAGQGKVSQYF,TGTGCCAGCAGTGAAGCTGGACAGGGGAAGGTGTCCCAGTACTTC
.,TRBJ2-7,TRBV4-1,TRBD1,CASSQSRGLYEQYF,TGCGCCAGCAGCCAATCAAGGGGGCTTTACGAGCAGTACTTC
.,TRBJ2-7,TRBV7-2,.,CASSYRRDHYEQYF,TGTGCCAGCAGCTACCGTAGGGACCACTACGAGCAGTACTTC
.,TRBJ1-5,TRBV7-2,.,CASSLVEQPGPQHF,TGTGCCAGCAGCTTAGTGGAACAACCAGGACCCCAGCATTTT
.,TRBJ2-2,TRBV5-1,.,CASSLGLGLNTGELFF,TGCGCCAGCAGCCTAGGACTGGGTTTGAACACCGGGGAGCTGTTTTTT
once,TRBJ2-5,TRBV5-4,TRBD2,CASSSPLAGKETQYF,TGTGCCAGCAGCTCTCCCCTAGCGGGAAAAGAGACCCAGTACTTC